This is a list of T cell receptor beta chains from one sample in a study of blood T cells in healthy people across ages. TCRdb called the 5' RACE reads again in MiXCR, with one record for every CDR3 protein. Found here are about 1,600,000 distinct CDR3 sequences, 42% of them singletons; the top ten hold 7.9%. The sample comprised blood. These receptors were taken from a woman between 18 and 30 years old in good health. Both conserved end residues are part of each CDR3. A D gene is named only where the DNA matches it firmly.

CSASPPTGGGYEQYF	TRBV20-1	TRBD1	NA
CASSQDPAGRGEKLFF	TRBV4-1	NA	TRBJ1-4
CASSSGTGRNEQYF	TRBV6-6	TRBD1	NA
CSVEDLGRAAIMNTEAFF	TRBV29-1	NA	TRBJ1-1
CASSPSRRGGTGELFF	TRBV11-2	NA	TRBJ2-2
CAISEFQQNNEQFF	TRBV10-3	NA	TRBJ2-1
CASSYSSGQEGNEQFF	TRBV6-5	TRBD1	TRBJ2-1
CAWTGTATNEKLFF	TRBV30	TRBD1	TRBJ1-4
CSASPTGTVNEQYF	TRBV20-1	TRBD1	TRBJ2-7
CASSQRGGRSYNEQFF	TRBV3-1	TRBD2	TRBJ2-1
CASTPAEGFQETQYF	TRBV7-9	NA	TRBJ2-5
CASGLGLAGNYNEQFF	TRBV12-5	TRBD2	TRBJ2-1
CASSPRGRYVYGYTF	TRBV6-5	NA	TRBJ1-2
CASSPDKKTYEQYF	TRBV5-1	NA	TRBJ2-7
CASSPPALQETQYF	TRBV18	NA	NA
CSAEVAGLTDTQYF	TRBV29-1	TRBD2	TRBJ2-3
CASSGGGSEKLFF	TRBV25-1	NA	TRBJ1-4
CASSLGETTDTQYF	TRBV5-1	NA	TRBJ2-3
CASSLASTTGYTEAFF	TRBV5-1	NA	TRBJ1-1
CTSSSSLGSYEQYF	TRBV12-3/TRBV12-4	NA	TRBJ2-7
CASSLGRTGGVNTEAFF	TRBV11-2	TRBD1	TRBJ1-1
CASSPGGGSGTDTQYF	TRBV7-6	NA	TRBJ2-3
CASSPLSGDYEQYF	TRBV28	NA	TRBJ2-7
CASSRGAGGSYEQYF	TRBV27	NA	NA
CSVGGRGAHSYEQYF	TRBV29-1	NA	TRBJ2-7
CASSENGSGEQFF	TRBV6-1	NA	TRBJ2-1
CSGRVDATQYF	TRBV20-1	NA	NA
CSATGLAGIYNEQFF	TRBV20-1	TRBD2	TRBJ2-1
CASSIDPKAPGEFF	TRBV7-2	NA	TRBJ2-1
CASSQRQTVPLNEQYF	TRBV3-1	NA	TRBJ2-5
CASSAGQVPYEQYF	TRBV12-3/TRBV12-4	TRBD1	TRBJ2-7
CSAPTGMAKEKLFF	TRBV20-1	NA	TRBJ1-4
CASSQDQLYYTDTQYF	TRBV3-1	NA	TRBJ2-3
CASSVGQGIEAFF	TRBV12-3/TRBV12-4	TRBD1	TRBJ1-1
CASSHLKTNTGELFF	TRBV3-1	NA	TRBJ2-2
CASSKAPDSSNTEAFF	TRBV21-1	NA	TRBJ1-1
CASNPLGGTDTQYF	TRBV9	NA	TRBJ2-3
CASRGLGYTF	TRBV2	NA	TRBJ1-2
CASSLHGEFGATKHTEAFF	TRBV21-1	NA	TRBJ1-1
CASSLVGALSTDTQYF	TRBV27	NA	TRBJ2-3